The rows below give T cell receptor beta chains drawn from one sample of a study of blood T cell repertoires in COVID-19. Sequencing was performed with immunoSEQ multiplex PCR; in TCRdb, only in-frame clones are kept and a portion is missing. The sample yields some 110,000 clones, around four fifths seen once. The sample comprised peripheral blood. The origin of the receptors is a woman in her 70s with acute or convalescent COVID-19. The CDR3 runs from the conserved cysteine through the conserved F or W. Each record gives: D gene, V gene, clone size, J gene, CDR3 protein, CDR3 DNA. A D gene is named only where the DNA matches it firmly. A clone size is listed for some rows: how often the clone was seen (once, few, many), or a class if it is expanded.

TRBD1	TRBV18	-	TRBJ1-6	CASSPTGGQRSRNSPLHF	TGTGCCAGCTCACCGACAGGGGGCCAGCGAAGCCGTAATTCACCCCTCCACTTT
-	TRBV14	-	TRBJ2-1	CASSQDWLAREQFF	TGTGCCAGCAGCCAAGATTGGCTAGCGAGGGAGCAGTTCTTC
-	TRBV9	-	TRBJ1-6	CASSLTGTYNSPLHF	TGTGCCAGCAGCCTCACAGGGACCTATAATTCACCCCTCCACTTT
TRBD2	TRBV30	-	TRBJ2-1	CAWRRTSEGEQFF	TGTGCCTGGAGGCGTACTAGCGAAGGTGAGCAGTTCTTC
-	TRBV12-5	once	TRBJ2-1	CASGLESSSNEQFF	TGTGCTAGTGGTTTGGAGAGTAGTAGCAATGAGCAGTTCTTC
-	TRBV4-1	-	TRBJ1-5	CASSLQSQGNQPQHF	TGCGCCAGCAGCCTACAATCACAGGGTAATCAGCCCCAGCATTTT
-	TRBV18	-	TRBJ2-7	CASSPPSIPYEQYF	TGTGCCAGCTCACCACCGTCTATCCCGTACGAGCAGTACTTC
-	TRBV6-5	few	TRBJ2-4	CASSAGGAKNIQYF	TGTGCCAGCAGCGCAGGGGGGGCCAAAAACATTCAGTACTTC
-	TRBV3-1/TRBV3-2	-	TRBJ2-7	CASSSSDEQYF	TGTGCCAGCAGTAGCTCGGACGAGCAGTACTTC
-	TRBV18	once	TRBJ1-1	CASTTDTGFTEAFF	TGTGCCAGCACAACAGACACAGGGTTTACTGAAGCTTTCTTT
-	TRBV21-1	-	TRBJ1-5	CASSKKRGQGGNQPQHF	TGTGCCAGCAGCAAAAAGCGGGGACAGGGGGGAAATCAGCCCCAGCATTTT
-	TRBV4-2	-	TRBJ1-2	CASSQEGNRHYGYTF	TGTGCCAGCAGCCAAGAAGGAAACAGGCACTATGGCTACACCTTC
TRBD1	TRBV7-3	-	TRBJ1-1	CASSSDRGPRTEAFF	TGTGCCAGCAGCTCGGACAGGGGGCCCAGAACTGAAGCTTTCTTT